Described below is a single TCR beta chain sequence and its context. No antigen is known for it. This record comes from a study of T cell responses to AZD1222 COVID-19 vaccine. Whole-study results and caveats: Most donors were white British, females outnumbered males, and clonal diversity was possibly underestimated. Only 5 or 6 people who got AZD1222 tested seropositive at baseline.

The method was immunoSEQ multiplex PCR; TCRdb's version includes in-frame clones alone and lacks a portion of them. The sample includes around 190,000 clones, around 94% of them seen just once. V was shortened by 7 bases and J by 3 bases, with 20 bases between the two germline ends. From germline, CDR1 is SGHTS and CDR2 YDEGEE. This CDR3 spans 16 amino acids. This TCR was recovered from an adult in good health. The sequencing used peripheral blood, collected on day 0 of AZD1222 vaccination. The V and J genes are TRBV5-8 and TRBJ1-5, with TRBD1 as a possible D gene (5 bases). The CDR3, as DNA: TGTGCCAGCGGTTCACCCGGGACCCCTTACAATCAGCCCCAGCATTTT. It specifies CASGSPGTPYNQPQHF.